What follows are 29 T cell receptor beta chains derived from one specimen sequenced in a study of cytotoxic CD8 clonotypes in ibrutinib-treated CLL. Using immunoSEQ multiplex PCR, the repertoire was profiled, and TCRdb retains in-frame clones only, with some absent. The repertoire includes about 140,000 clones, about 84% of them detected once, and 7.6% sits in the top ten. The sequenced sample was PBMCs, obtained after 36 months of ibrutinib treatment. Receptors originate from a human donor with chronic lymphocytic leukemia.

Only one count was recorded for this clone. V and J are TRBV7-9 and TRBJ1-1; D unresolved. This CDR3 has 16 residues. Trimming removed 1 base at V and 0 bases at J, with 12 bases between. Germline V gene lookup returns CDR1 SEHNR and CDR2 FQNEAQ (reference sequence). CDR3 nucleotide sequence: TGTGCCAGCAGCTTAGTAGGTCGCAGCCTGAACACTGAAGCTTTCTTT. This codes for CASSLVGRSLNTEAFF.

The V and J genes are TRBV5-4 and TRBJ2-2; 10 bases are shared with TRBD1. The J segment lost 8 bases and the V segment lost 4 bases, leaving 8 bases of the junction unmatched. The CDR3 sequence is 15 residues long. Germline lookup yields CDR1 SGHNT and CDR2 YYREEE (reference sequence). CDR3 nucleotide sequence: TGTGCCAGCAGCCAGGGACAGGGGATATCGGGGGAGCTGTTTTTT. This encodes CASSQGQGISGELFF.

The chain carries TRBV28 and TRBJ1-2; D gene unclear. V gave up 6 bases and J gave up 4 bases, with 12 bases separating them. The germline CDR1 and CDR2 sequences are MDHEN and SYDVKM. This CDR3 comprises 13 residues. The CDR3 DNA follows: TGTGCCAGCAGCTCCCTGTGGGGCTATGGCTACACCTTC. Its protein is CASSSLWGYGYTF.

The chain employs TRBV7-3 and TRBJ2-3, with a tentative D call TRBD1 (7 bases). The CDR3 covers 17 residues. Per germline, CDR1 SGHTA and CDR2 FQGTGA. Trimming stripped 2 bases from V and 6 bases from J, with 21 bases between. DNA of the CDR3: TGTGCCAGCAGCTTATCCCCAGGGGGGATCAATACGGATACGCAGTATTTT. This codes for CASSLSPGGINTDTQYF.

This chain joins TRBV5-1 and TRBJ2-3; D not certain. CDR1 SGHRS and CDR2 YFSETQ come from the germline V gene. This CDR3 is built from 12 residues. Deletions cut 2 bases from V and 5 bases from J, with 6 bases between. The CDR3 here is CASSLNLDTQYF. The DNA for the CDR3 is TGCGCCAGCAGCTTAAATTTAGATACGCAGTATTTT.

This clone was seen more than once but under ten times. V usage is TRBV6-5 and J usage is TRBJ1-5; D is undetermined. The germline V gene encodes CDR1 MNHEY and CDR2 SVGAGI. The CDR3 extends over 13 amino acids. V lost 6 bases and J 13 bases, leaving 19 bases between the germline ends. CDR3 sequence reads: CASSLAIGRPQHF. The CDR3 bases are TGTGCCAGCAGCTTAGCCATAGGCAGACCTCAGCATTTT.

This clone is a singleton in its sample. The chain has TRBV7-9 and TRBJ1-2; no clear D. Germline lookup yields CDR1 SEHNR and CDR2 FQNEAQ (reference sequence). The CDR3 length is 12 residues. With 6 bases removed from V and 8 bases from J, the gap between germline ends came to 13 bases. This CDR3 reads CASSTEARGYTF. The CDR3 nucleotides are TGTGCCAGCAGTACCGAGGCGCGGGGCTACACCTTC.

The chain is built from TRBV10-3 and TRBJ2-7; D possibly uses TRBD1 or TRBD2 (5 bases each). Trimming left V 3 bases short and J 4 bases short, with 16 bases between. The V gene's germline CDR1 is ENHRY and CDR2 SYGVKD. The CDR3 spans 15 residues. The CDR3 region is CAISENTGARYEQYF. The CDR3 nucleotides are TGTGCCATCAGTGAAAACACCGGGGCAAGGTACGAGCAGTACTTC.

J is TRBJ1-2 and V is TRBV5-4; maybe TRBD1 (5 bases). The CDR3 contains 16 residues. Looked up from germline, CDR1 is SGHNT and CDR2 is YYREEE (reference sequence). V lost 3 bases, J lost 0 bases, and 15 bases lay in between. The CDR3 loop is CASSSMGQGANYGYTF. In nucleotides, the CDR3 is TGTGCCAGCAGCTCTATGGGCCAGGGTGCTAACTATGGCTACACCTTC. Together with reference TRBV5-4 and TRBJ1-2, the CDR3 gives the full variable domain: ETGVTQSPTHLIKTRGQQVTLRCSSQSGHNTVSWYQQALGQGPQFIFQYYREEENGRGNFPPRFSGLQFPNYSSELNVNALELDDSALYLCASSSMGQGANYGYTFGSGTRLTVV.

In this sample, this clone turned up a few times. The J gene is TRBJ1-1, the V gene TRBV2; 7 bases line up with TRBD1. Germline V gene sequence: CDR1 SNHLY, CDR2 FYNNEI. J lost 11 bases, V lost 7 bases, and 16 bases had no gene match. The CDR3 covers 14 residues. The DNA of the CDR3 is TGTGCCAGCACCCAAGAACCGGGACAGCCCTGGGCTTTCTTT. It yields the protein CASTQEPGQPWAFF.

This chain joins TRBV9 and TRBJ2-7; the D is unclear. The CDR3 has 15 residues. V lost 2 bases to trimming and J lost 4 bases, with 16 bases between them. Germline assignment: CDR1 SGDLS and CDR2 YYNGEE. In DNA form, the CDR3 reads TGTGCCAGCAGCGTCGGCTACCAAGCTCGATACGAGCAGTACTTC. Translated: CASSVGYQARYEQYF.

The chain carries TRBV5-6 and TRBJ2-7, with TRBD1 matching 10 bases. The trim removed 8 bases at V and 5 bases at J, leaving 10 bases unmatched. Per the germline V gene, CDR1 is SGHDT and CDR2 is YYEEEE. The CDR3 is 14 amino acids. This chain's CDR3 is CASWGQGSADEQYF. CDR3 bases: TGTGCCAGTTGGGGACAGGGGAGCGCCGACGAGCAGTACTTC.

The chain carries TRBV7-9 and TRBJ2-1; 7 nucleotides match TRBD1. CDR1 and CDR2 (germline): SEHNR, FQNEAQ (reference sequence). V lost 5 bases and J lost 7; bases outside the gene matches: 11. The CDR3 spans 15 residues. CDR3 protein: CASSQEMTGKNEQFF. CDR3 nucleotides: TGTGCCAGCAGCCAAGAAATGACAGGGAAGAATGAGCAGTTCTTC.

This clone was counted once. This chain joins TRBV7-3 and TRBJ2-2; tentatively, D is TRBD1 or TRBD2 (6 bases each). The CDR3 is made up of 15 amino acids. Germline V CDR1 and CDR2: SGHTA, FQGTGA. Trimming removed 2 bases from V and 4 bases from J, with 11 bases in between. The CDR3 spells CASSLRGPFTGELFF. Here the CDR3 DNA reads TGTGCCAGCAGCTTACGGGGGCCGTTCACCGGGGAGCTGTTTTTT.

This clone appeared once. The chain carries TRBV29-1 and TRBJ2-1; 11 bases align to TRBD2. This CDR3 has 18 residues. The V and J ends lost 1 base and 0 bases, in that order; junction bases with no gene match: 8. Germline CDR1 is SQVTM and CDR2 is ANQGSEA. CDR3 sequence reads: CSVEGLAGGPSSYNEQFF. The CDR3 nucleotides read TGCAGCGTTGAAGGGCTAGCGGGGGGCCCGAGCTCCTACAATGAGCAGTTCTTC.

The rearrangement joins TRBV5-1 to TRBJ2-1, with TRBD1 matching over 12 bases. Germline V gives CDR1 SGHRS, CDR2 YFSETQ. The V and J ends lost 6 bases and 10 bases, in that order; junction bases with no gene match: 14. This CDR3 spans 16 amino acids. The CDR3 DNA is TGCGCCAGCAATGCGCCCGGGGGACAGGGGGCGCGGGAGCAGTTCTTC. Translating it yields CASNAPGGQGAREQFF.

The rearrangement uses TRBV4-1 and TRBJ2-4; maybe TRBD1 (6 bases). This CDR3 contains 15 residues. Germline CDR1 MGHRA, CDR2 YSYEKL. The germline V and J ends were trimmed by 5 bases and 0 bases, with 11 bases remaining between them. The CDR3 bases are TGCGCCAGCAGCGGGGGCGGTTTAGCCAAAAACATTCAGTACTTC. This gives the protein CASSGGGLAKNIQYF.

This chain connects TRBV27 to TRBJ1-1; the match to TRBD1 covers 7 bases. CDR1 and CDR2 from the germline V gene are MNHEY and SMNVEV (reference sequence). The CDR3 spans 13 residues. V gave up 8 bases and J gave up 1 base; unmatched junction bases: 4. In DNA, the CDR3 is TGTGCCAGCGGATACAGGGGGAACACTGAAGCTTTCTTT. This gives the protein CASGYRGNTEAFF.

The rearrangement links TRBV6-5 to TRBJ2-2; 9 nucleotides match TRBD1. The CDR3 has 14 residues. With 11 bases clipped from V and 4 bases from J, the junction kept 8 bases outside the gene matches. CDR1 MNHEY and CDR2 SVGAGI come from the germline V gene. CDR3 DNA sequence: TGTGCCGTCTTACCGGGACAGGGCACCGGGGAGCTGTTTTTT. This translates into CAVLPGQGTGELFF.

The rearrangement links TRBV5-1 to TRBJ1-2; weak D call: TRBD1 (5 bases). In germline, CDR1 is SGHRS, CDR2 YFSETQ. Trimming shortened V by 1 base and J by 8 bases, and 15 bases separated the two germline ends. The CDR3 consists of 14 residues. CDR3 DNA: TGCGCCAGCAGCTTGTGGACGGGAGAGGGGGGCTACACCTTC. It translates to CASSLWTGEGGYTF.

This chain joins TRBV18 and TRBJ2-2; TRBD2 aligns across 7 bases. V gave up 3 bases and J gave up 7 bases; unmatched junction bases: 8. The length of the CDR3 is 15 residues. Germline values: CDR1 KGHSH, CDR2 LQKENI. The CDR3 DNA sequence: TGTGCCAGCTCACCTCCGGGACTAAGACACGGGGAGCTGTTTTTT. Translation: CASSPPGLRHGELFF. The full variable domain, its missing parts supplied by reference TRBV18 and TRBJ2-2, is NAGVMQNPRHLVRRRGQEARLRCSPMKGHSHVYWYRQLPEEGLKFMVYLQKENIIDESGMPKERFSAEFPKEGPSILRIQQVVRGDSAAYFCASSPPGLRHGELFFGEGSRLTVL.

The CDR3 is CASSSQGATDTQYF. Here the CDR3 DNA reads TGTGCCAGCAGCTCACAGGGGGCCACAGATACGCAGTATTTT. This chain joins TRBV7-3 and TRBJ2-3, with TRBD1 matching 9 bases. The CDR3 loop spans 14 amino acids. Germline V gene sequence: CDR1 SGHTA, CDR2 FQGTGA. The V segment lost 4 bases and the J segment 2 bases; nucleotides outside the gene matches: 1.

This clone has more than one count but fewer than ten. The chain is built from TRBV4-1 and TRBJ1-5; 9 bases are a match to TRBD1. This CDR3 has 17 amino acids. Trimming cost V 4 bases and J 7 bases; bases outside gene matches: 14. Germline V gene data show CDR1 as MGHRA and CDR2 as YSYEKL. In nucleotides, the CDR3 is TGCGCCAGCAGCCTATCCGACCCGGGACAGGGTGAGCAGCCCCAGCATTTT. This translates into CASSLSDPGQGEQPQHF.

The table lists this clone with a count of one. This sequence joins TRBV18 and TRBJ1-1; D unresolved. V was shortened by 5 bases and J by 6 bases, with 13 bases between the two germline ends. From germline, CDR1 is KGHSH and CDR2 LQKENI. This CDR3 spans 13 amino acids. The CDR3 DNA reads TGTGCCAGCTCAAATACCTCGTACTCTGAAGCTTTCTTT. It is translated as CASSNTSYSEAFF.

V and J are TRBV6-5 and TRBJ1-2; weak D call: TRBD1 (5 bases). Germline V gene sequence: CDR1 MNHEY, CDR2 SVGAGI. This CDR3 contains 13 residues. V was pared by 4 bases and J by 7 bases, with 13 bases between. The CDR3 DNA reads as TGTGCCAGCAGTTCGACAGAACTCTCTGGCTACACCTTC. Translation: CASSSTELSGYTF.

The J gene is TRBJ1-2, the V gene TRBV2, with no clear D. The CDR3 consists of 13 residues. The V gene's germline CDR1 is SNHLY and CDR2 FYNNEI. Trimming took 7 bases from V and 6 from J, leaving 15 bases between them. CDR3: CASTQRIGHGYTF. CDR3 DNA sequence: TGTGCCAGCACACAAAGAATCGGCCATGGCTACACCTTC.

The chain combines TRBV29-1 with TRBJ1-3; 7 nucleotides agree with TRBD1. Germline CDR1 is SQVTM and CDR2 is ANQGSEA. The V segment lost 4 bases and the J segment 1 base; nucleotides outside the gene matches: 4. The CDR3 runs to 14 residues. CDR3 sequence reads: CSVARGLSGNTIYF. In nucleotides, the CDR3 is TGCAGCGTTGCGAGGGGGCTGTCTGGAAACACCATATATTTT.

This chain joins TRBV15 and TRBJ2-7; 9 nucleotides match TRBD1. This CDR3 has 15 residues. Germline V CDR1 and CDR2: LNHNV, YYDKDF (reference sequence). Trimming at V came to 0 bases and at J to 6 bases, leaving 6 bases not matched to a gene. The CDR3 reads CATSRDIRDRVEQYF. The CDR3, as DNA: TGTGCCACCAGCAGAGATATACGGGACAGGGTCGAGCAGTACTTC.

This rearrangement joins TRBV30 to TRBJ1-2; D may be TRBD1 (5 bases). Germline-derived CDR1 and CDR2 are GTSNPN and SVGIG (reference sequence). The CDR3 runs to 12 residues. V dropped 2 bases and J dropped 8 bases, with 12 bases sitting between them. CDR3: CAWSTGLQGYTF. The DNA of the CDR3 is TGTGCCTGGAGTACAGGCCTTCAAGGCTACACCTTC.